This entry concerns a single T cell receptor beta chain. As yet, its antigen is unknown. The data are from a study of cytomegalovirus exposure and HLA in healthy donors. Study observations and caveats: Reports credit the classifier with highly specific, highly sensitive diagnosis of cytomegalovirus status. The study listed 150 to 200 cytomegalovirus-associated TCR beta chains. What TCR beta sequences reportedly achieved was accurate prediction of HLA-A and HLA-B alleles in most subjects. Common viral pathogens seemed, in a later analysis, to connect with several of the most significant clusters.

PCR was performed using 60 Vbeta and 13 Jbeta primers. Assay used: immunoSEQ multiplex PCR; TCRdb lists only in-frame clones, some missing. The data contain fewer than 300,000 clones, more than 80% of them singletons. CDR1 is MNHEY, CDR2 SVGAGI, per germline. V lost 6 bases to trimming and J lost 6 bases, with 15 bases between them. The CDR3 consists of 14 residues. The chain is built from TRBV6-5 and TRBJ1-5; D is possibly TRBD1 (6 bases). This TCR came from a man aged 40-49 years in good health and CMV-seropositive. Sequencing input: PBMCs. The CDR3 sequence is CASRSTGIGQPQHF. The DNA for the CDR3 is TGTGCCAGCAGATCAACAGGGATTGGTCAGCCCCAGCATTTT.